This paragraph reports one T cell receptor beta chain. Antigen: not known. The data were taken from a study of cytomegalovirus exposure and HLA in healthy donors. Study-level points and caveats: According to a later analysis, most TCR beta chains associated with CMV appeared HLA-restricted. Most observed TCR sequences were rare, whereas some public TCRs were detected in many donors.

Use of 60 Vbeta and 13 Jbeta primers characterized the PCR. TCRdb's table, derived via immunoSEQ multiplex PCR, lists solely in-frame clones and lacks some. The table lists 100,000 to 150,000 clones, about 78% of them singletons. The ends lost 3 bases at V and 7 bases at J; junction bases unmatched: 7. CDR3 length: 15 residues. Germline values: CDR1 LNHDA, CDR2 SQIVND (reference sequence). Material for sequencing was PBMCs. This chain links TRBV19 with TRBJ1-3; 9 bases align to TRBD1. This receptor was identified in a man aged 50 to 60 in good health and CMV-seropositive. The CDR3 sequence: CASSMDRGMKNTIYF. CDR3 nucleotides: TGTGCCAGTAGTATGGACAGGGGAATGAAGAACACCATATATTTT.